This T cell receptor beta chain was identified in a study of blood T cell repertoires in COVID-19. Study-level background: The study drew acute and convalescent COVID-19 samples from the United States, Italy and Spain. T cells, B-cell-depleted T cells, or PBMCs provided the cDNA or gDNA that served as material.

In the authors' methods: Amplification from reference gene primers served as the basis for estimated nucleated cell counts. Clones were sequenced by immunoSEQ multiplex PCR, and TCRdb holds only the in-frame ones, with some missing. V and J calls and clone size are copied from that table; D and trimming were computed from the DNA. This table has about 280,000 clones, almost 85% appearing once. Trimming took 6 bases from V and 1 from J; bases not matched to a gene: 2. In germline, CDR1 is ENHRY, CDR2 SYGVKD. CDR3 length: 13 amino acids. The sequencing sample was made of peripheral blood. This chain uses TRBV10-3 with TRBJ1-1, with 7 bases that match TRBD1. The TCR originated in a man aged 45 to 65 with active or convalescent COVID-19. The CDR3 region has the DNA TGTGCCATCAGGAGACAGGGGAACACTGAAGCTTTCTTT. It codes for CAIRRQGNTEAFF.